A single sample is the source of the 32 T cell receptor beta chains below, sequenced in a study of CD8 T cells in Susac syndrome. RNA, at 0.5 to 1 ug, was reverse transcribed with random hexamers. From the immunoSEQ multiplex PCR reads, TCRdb called clonotypes with MiXCR, one entry per CDR3 protein. Of 200,000 or so distinct CDR3 sequences listed, 92% are singletons. Sequencing was done on a sample of CD8+ T cells from PBMCs. The receptor source for this set is a human donor with multiple sclerosis.

The chain recombines TRBV2 with TRBJ2-5, with D perhaps matching TRBD2 (6 bases). The CDR3 loop spans 14 amino acids. Trimming left V 7 bases short and J 1 base short, with 13 bases between. From germline, CDR1 is SNHLY and CDR2 FYNNEI. The CDR3 protein is CASTGWGVQETQYF. The CDR3 coding sequence is TGTGCCAGCACCGGATGGGGGGTCCAAGAGACCCAGTACTTC.

The chain recombines TRBV5-4 with TRBJ2-2; D is possibly TRBD2 (6 bases). CDR1 SGHNT and CDR2 YYREEE come from the germline V gene (reference sequence). This CDR3 contains 15 residues. Trimming stripped 4 bases from V and 5 bases from J, with 15 bases between. The DNA of the CDR3 is TGTGCCAGCAGCAGGAATGGCGGGGTGACCGGGGAGCTGTTTTTT. Translation gives CASSRNGGVTGELFF.

The chain joins TRBV15 to TRBJ2-3, with D maybe TRBD1 (5 bases). The CDR3 runs to 16 residues. The V gene's germline CDR1 is LNHNV and CDR2 YYDKDF (reference sequence). Trimming removed 0 bases from V and 3 bases from J, with 13 bases in between. The DNA for the CDR3 is TGTGCCACCAGCAGAGAGGACGCAGGGAATACAGATACGCAGTATTTT. As protein: CATSREDAGNTDTQYF.

The CDR3 sequence is CASSVGKRPSTGELFF. In DNA form, the CDR3 reads TGTGCCAGCAGCGTAGGTAAGCGCCCGAGCACCGGGGAGCTGTTTTTT. This chain links TRBV9 with TRBJ2-2, with no clear D. Germline CDR1 and CDR2: SGDLS and YYNGEE. V lost 0 bases to trimming and J lost 4 bases, with 13 bases between them. This CDR3 is 16 amino acids long. Combining the CDR3 with reference TRBV9 and TRBJ2-2 gives the whole variable domain DSGVTQTPKHLITATGQRVTLRCSPRSGDLSVYWYQQSLDQGLQFLIQYYNGEERAKGNILERFSAQQFPDLHSELNLSSLELGDSALYFCASSVGKRPSTGELFFGEGSRLTVL.

This sequence joins TRBV5-1 and TRBJ1-2, with 7 bases that match TRBD1. Looked up from germline, CDR1 is SGHRS and CDR2 is YFSETQ. V trimming: 4 bases; J trimming: 3 bases; junction bases outside the gene matches: 6. This CDR3 has 14 amino acids. The CDR3 bases are TGCGCCAGCAGCCTCGGACAGGACGACTATGGCTACACCTTC. Its protein is CASSLGQDDYGYTF.

The chain recombines TRBV28 with TRBJ2-7, with D perhaps matching TRBD2 (6 bases). The germline CDR1 and CDR2 sequences are MDHEN and SYDVKM. This CDR3 spans 13 amino acids. The V gene lost 7 bases and the J gene lost 2 bases, with 12 bases spanning the gap. CDR3 sequence: CASTGDGPYEQYF. The CDR3 DNA is TGTGCCAGCACGGGAGACGGACCCTACGAGCAGTACTTC.

This clonotype was detected only a few times. The chain uses TRBV19 and TRBJ2-7; 11 bases agree with TRBD1. CDR1 and CDR2 (germline): LNHDA, SQIVND (reference sequence). The CDR3 covers 17 residues. The J segment lost 2 bases and the V segment lost 3 bases, leaving 9 bases of the junction unmatched. The CDR3 sequence: CASSIRTGGLRAYEQYF. The CDR3 DNA sequence: TGTGCCAGTAGTATCCGGACAGGGGGCCTAAGAGCCTACGAGCAGTACTTC.

The CDR3 region has the DNA TGTGCCAGCAGCCTCGTCCCGAGGGGATATAATTCACCCCTCCACTTT. Its protein is CASSLVPRGYNSPLHF. The chain has TRBV2 and TRBJ1-6, with D possibly being TRBD1 (5 bases). The CDR3 length is 16 residues. Trimming cost V 6 bases and J 4 bases, with 16 bases left between them. Germline CDR1 SNHLY, CDR2 FYNNEI.

This chain joins TRBV24-1 and TRBJ2-1, with 8 bases fitting TRBD1. Germline CDR1 KGHDR, CDR2 SFDVKD. Trimming cost V 3 bases and J 6 bases; bases outside gene matches: 3. CDR3 size: 14 residues. CDR3 bases: TGTGCCACCAGTGATCAAGGACAGGGCAATGAGCAGTTCTTC. The encoded protein is CATSDQGQGNEQFF.

This clonotype has a single count. This chain links TRBV15 with TRBJ2-3; 9 bases agree with TRBD2. J gave up 2 bases and V 0 bases, and 9 bases lay outside the gene matches. CDR1 and CDR2 from the germline V gene are LNHNV and YYDKDF (reference sequence). This CDR3 contains 18 residues. The CDR3 loop reads CATSREVRSGGYTDTQYF. The CDR3 DNA sequence: TGTGCCACCAGCAGAGAAGTACGCAGCGGGGGGTACACAGATACGCAGTATTTT.

The V call is TRBV19, the J call TRBJ1-1; D perhaps matches TRBD1 (5 bases). The CDR3 contains 15 residues. V was trimmed by 7 bases and J by 4 bases, leaving 19 bases between them. From germline, CDR1 is LNHDA and CDR2 SQIVND (reference sequence). The CDR3 bases are TGTGCCAGTATCCTCACTGCCGGGGCGGGCACTGAAGCTTTCTTT. Translation gives CASILTAGAGTEAFF.

The rearrangement links TRBV20-1 to TRBJ2-3, with 12 positions matching TRBD2. Germline values: CDR1 DFQATT, CDR2 SNEGSKA (reference sequence). This CDR3 contains 16 residues. V lost 6 bases and J lost 5; bases outside the gene matches: 12. The CDR3 nucleotides read TGCAGTGCCCCGTTGACTAGCGGGGGCCGGGGAGATACGCAGTATTTT. Residues: CSAPLTSGGRGDTQYF.

The J gene is TRBJ2-1, the V gene TRBV6-5; 11 bases fit TRBD1. Unmatched junction bases numbered 4, after V lost 11 bases and J lost 7 bases. Per the germline V gene, CDR1 is MNHEY and CDR2 is SVGAGI. The CDR3 has 12 amino acids. CDR3 sequence (DNA): TGTGCCGTCCGGGACAGGGGGAATGAGCAGTTCTTC. Protein sequence: CAVRDRGNEQFF.

The rearrangement links TRBV7-8 to TRBJ2-7, with D perhaps matching TRBD2 (6 bases). The CDR3 extends over 13 amino acids. Between the trimmed V and J ends, which lost 4 bases and 7 bases, there was a span of 14 bases. From germline, CDR1 is SGHVS and CDR2 FQNEAQ. CDR3 DNA sequence: TGTGCCAGCAGCTCGGAGGGCCCTCGGGAGCAGTACTTC. It is translated as CASSSEGPREQYF.

The chain couples TRBV9 to TRBJ2-2; TRBD1 agrees at 7 bases. From germline, CDR1 is SGDLS and CDR2 YYNGEE. This CDR3 comprises 19 residues. Germline trimming cut 2 bases from V and 1 base from J; bases unmatched to any gene: 14. The CDR3 nucleotides are TGTGCCAGCAGCGTCTTCCGTAAGGGGGCTACGAAGAACACCGGGGAGCTGTTTTTT. It specifies CASSVFRKGATKNTGELFF.

The rearrangement links TRBV11-3 to TRBJ2-7, with D perhaps matching TRBD2 (5 bases). The CDR3 sequence is 14 residues long. Germline-derived CDR1 and CDR2 are SGHNT and YENEEA. Trimming took off 5 bases at V and 1 base at J, with 12 bases between the two ends. CDR3 region: CASSAGDGSYEQYF. CDR3 bases: TGTGCCAGCAGCGCCGGGGATGGGTCCTACGAGCAGTACTTC.

V is TRBV7-9 and J is TRBJ2-1; D is perhaps TRBD1 or TRBD2 (5 bases each). Germline V lookup: CDR1 SEHNR, CDR2 FQNEAQ (reference sequence). The length of the CDR3 is 16 residues. V was clipped by 1 base and J by 5 bases, with 15 bases between them. The CDR3 DNA is TGTGCCAGCAGCTTAGTAAGGTCAGGGACCGACAATGAGCAGTTCTTC. Its protein product is CASSLVRSGTDNEQFF.

The chain combines TRBV9 with TRBJ2-1, with 10 bases lining up with TRBD2. V shed 3 bases and J 5 bases; nucleotides not matched to a gene: 2. This CDR3 is built from 14 residues. CDR1 SGDLS and CDR2 YYNGEE come from the germline V gene. CDR3 loop: CASSGSGRNNEQFF. In DNA, the CDR3 is TGTGCCAGCAGCGGTAGCGGGAGGAACAATGAGCAGTTCTTC.

The V gene is TRBV20-1, the J gene TRBJ2-1; D not certain. Germline V gene sequence: CDR1 DFQATT, CDR2 SNEGSKA (reference sequence). Trimming stripped 3 bases from V and 4 bases from J, with 13 bases between. The CDR3 runs to 14 residues. In DNA, the CDR3 is TGCAGTGCTAGGGGGTCGGGCAGTTACAATGAGCAGTTCTTC. This sequence encodes CSARGSGSYNEQFF.

The rearrangement links TRBV29-1 to TRBJ1-1; tentative D call: TRBD1 (5 bases). Germline V gene data show CDR1 as SQVTM and CDR2 as ANQGSEA. The CDR3 consists of 13 residues. The V end was cut by 4 bases, the J end by 10 bases, with 19 bases between. CDR3 protein: CSVGEDRAYGAFF. The DNA of the CDR3 is TGCAGCGTTGGAGAAGACAGAGCATATGGAGCTTTCTTT.

The CDR3 here is CASSQGGDPYNEQFF. In nucleotides, the CDR3 is TGTGCCAGCAGCCAAGGTGGGGACCCCTACAATGAGCAGTTCTTC. This chain connects TRBV3-1 to TRBJ2-1; D could derive from TRBD1 or TRBD2 (5 bases each). V gave up 1 base and J gave up 2 bases, with 9 bases separating them. The CDR3 has 15 residues. Germline V gene lookup returns CDR1 LGHDT and CDR2 YNNKEL (reference sequence).

This clonotype was seen more than once but under ten times. The V gene is TRBV5-6, the J gene TRBJ2-3; D gene uncertain. V gave up 0 bases and J gave up 4 bases, with 3 bases separating them. Per germline, CDR1 SGHDT and CDR2 YYEEEE. The CDR3 has 12 residues. The CDR3 loop reads CASSLDSDTQYF. The CDR3 nucleotides read TGTGCCAGCAGCTTGGACTCAGATACGCAGTATTTT.

This chain uses TRBV19 with TRBJ2-5; 9 bases map to TRBD2. Germline-derived CDR1 and CDR2 are LNHDA and SQIVND (reference sequence). The CDR3 loop spans 15 amino acids. V dropped 5 bases and J dropped 2; count of bases not matched to a gene: 6. CDR3 sequence reads: CASSPSGRSQETQYF. The CDR3 bases are TGTGCCAGTAGTCCCAGCGGGAGGAGTCAAGAGACCCAGTACTTC.

This clonotype has just one count. The chain combines TRBV6-2 or TRBV6-3 with TRBJ2-7; 8 positions match TRBD1. V gave up 4 bases and J gave up 5 bases; unmatched junction bases: 7. The CDR3 consists of 14 residues. The germline V gene encodes CDR1 MNHEY and CDR2 SVGEGT. The CDR3 spells CASSWSGQANEQYF. In nucleotides, the CDR3 is TGTGCCAGCAGTTGGTCGGGACAGGCGAACGAGCAGTACTTC.

V and J are TRBV7-9 and TRBJ2-5; D remains ambiguous. The CDR3 extends over 13 amino acids. V lost 5 bases, J lost 5 bases, and 12 bases lay in between. CDR1 and CDR2 from the germline V gene are SEHNR and FQNEAQ (reference sequence). CDR3 DNA sequence: TGTGCCAGCAGCCGCCCGCTAGATGAGACCCAGTACTTC. Translated: CASSRPLDETQYF.

As concerns this clonotype: The junction differs from germline at one of its ends, possibly a read error. The chain recombines TRBV2 with TRBJ2-2; 10 positions agree with TRBD1. CDR3 size: 16 residues. CDR1 and CDR2 from the germline V gene are SNHLY and FYNNEI. In nucleotides, the CDR3 is TGTGCCAGCAGACACCGGGACAGGGGAAGTACCGGGGATCTGTTTTTT. Protein product: CASRHRDRGSTGDLFF.

The table lists this clonotype with a count of one. J is TRBJ2-5 and V is TRBV11-2; 7 bases are a match to TRBD1. Germline trimming cut 4 bases from V and 5 bases from J; bases unmatched to any gene: 7. Germline CDR1 and CDR2: SGHAT and FQNNGV. CDR3 length: 14 amino acids. The CDR3 DNA follows: TGTGCCAGCAGCTCACCGACAGGGTGGGAGACCCAGTACTTC. Translation: CASSSPTGWETQYF.

The V and J genes are TRBV5-4 and TRBJ2-1, with D possibly being TRBD1 or TRBD2 (5 bases each). CDR3 length equals 13 residues. Germline-derived CDR1 and CDR2 are SGHNT and YYREEE (reference sequence). Trimming took off 4 bases at V and 6 bases at J, with 11 bases between the two ends. The CDR3 coding sequence is TGTGCCAGCAGCGGGGGTTCCGTCAATGAGCAGTTCTTC. Protein sequence: CASSGGSVNEQFF.

This chain connects TRBV20-1 to TRBJ2-7; maybe TRBD2 (6 bases). Germline V CDR1 and CDR2: DFQATT, SNEGSKA (reference sequence). The CDR3 covers 15 residues. Trimming pared 6 bases from V and 0 bases from J, leaving 18 bases between. CDR3 amino acids: CSAPVGAGSSYEQYF. In nucleotides, the CDR3 is TGCAGTGCGCCGGTAGGGGCGGGGAGCTCCTACGAGCAGTACTTC.

Here the CDR3 DNA reads TGCAGTGCTAGAACCAGGGGAATTTACAATGAGCAGTTCTTC. Protein sequence: CSARTRGIYNEQFF. The V and J genes are TRBV20-1 and TRBJ2-1, with D possibly matching TRBD1 (6 bases). The CDR3 consists of 14 residues. Trimming pared 2 bases from V and 4 bases from J, leaving 12 bases between. CDR1 is DFQATT, CDR2 SNEGSKA, per germline (reference sequence).

The rearrangement links TRBV6-1 to TRBJ1-3; D not certain. The CDR3 contains 16 residues. Trimming left V 5 bases short and J 0 bases short, with 14 bases between. Germline values: CDR1 MNHNS, CDR2 SASEGT. The CDR3 spells CASSPGISGSGNTIYF. In DNA form, the CDR3 reads TGTGCCAGCAGTCCCGGGATTAGTGGCTCTGGAAACACCATATATTTT.

V gene TRBV7-8 combines with J gene TRBJ2-3, with D perhaps TRBD1 (6 bases). V was clipped by 8 bases and J by 7 bases, with 34 bases between them. This CDR3 has 19 residues. Looked up from germline, CDR1 is SGHVS and CDR2 is FQNEAQ. The CDR3 protein is CASAESQGSWGYFANTQYF. CDR3 in DNA: TGTGCCAGCGCCGAGAGCCAGGGGAGTTGGGGCTATTTCGCTAATACGCAGTATTTT.